The 16 T cell receptor beta chains listed next were all sequenced from one sample in a study of T cell responses to AZD1222 COVID-19 vaccine. Only in-frame clones appear in the TCRdb table, and some are missing; sequencing was by immunoSEQ multiplex PCR. Among over 85,000 clones listed, less than 95% were seen once. The material was peripheral blood, obtained on day 0 of AZD1222 vaccination. These receptors were taken from an adult in good health.

The genes are TRBV6-5 and TRBJ1-6; TRBD1 might be the D (6 bases). The length of the CDR3 is 14 residues. The germline V gene encodes CDR1 MNHEY and CDR2 SVGAGI. Trimming removed 7 bases at V and 5 bases at J, with 12 bases between. The CDR3: CASIGTPNNSPLHF. CDR3 DNA sequence: TGTGCCAGCATCGGGACACCCAATAATTCACCCCTCCACTTT.

The chain employs TRBV6-2 or TRBV6-3 and TRBJ2-7; D is ambiguous. The V gene's germline CDR1 is MNHEY and CDR2 SVGEGT. Trimming left V 5 bases short and J 1 base short, with 3 bases between. This CDR3 is 11 amino acids long. This CDR3 reads CASSQSYEQYF. The CDR3 DNA follows: TGTGCCAGCAGTCAGTCCTACGAGCAGTACTTC.

V and J are TRBV19 and TRBJ1-4; D gene uncertain. The germline V gene encodes CDR1 LNHDA and CDR2 SQIVND (reference sequence). Trimming stripped 8 bases from V and 7 bases from J, with 23 bases between. The CDR3 covers 16 residues. DNA for the CDR3: TGTGCCAGTGGAATGTTCCCTGCCACCGCGTCTGAAAAACTGTTTTTT. Translated, it gives CASGMFPATASEKLFF. The complete variable domain, with remaining parts taken from reference TRBV19 and TRBJ1-4, reads DGGITQSPKYLFRKEGQNVTLSCEQNLNHDAMYWYRQDPGQGLRLIYYSQIVNDFQKGDIAEGYSVSREKKESFPLTVTSAQKNPTAFYLCASGMFPATASEKLFFGSGTQLSVL.

The chain recombines TRBV7-8 with TRBJ2-5; possible D gene TRBD2, 5 bases. CDR1 is SGHVS, CDR2 FQNEAQ, per germline. Trimming stripped 2 bases from V and 9 bases from J, with 13 bases between. The CDR3 is 13 residues long. The CDR3 DNA is TGTGCCAGCAGCTTAACGCGGACCGGGGCCCAGTACTTC. This sequence encodes CASSLTRTGAQYF.

The rearrangement uses TRBV7-2 and TRBJ1-5; TRBD1 matches 8 bases. The germline V gene has CDR1 SGHTA and CDR2 FQGNSA. The CDR3 loop spans 15 amino acids. V was pared by 5 bases and J by 1 base, with 4 bases of the junction left unmatched. In nucleotides, the CDR3 is TGTGCCAGCAGCCCAGGGGGCGGGAGCAATCAGCCCCAGCATTTT. Its protein product is CASSPGGGSNQPQHF.

The CDR3 bases are TGTGCCAGCAGCCAAGATGACAGGGGGCACCAGCCCCAGCATTTT. Translation gives CASSQDDRGHQPQHF. The chain links TRBV3-1 (or the pseudogene TRBV3-2) to TRBJ1-5; 10 bases agree with TRBD1. The CDR3 extends over 15 amino acids. The V gene end was trimmed by 0 bases and the J gene end by 7 bases; junction bases not matched to a gene: 3. CDR1 and CDR2 (germline): LGHDT, YNNKEL (reference sequence).

CDR3: CASSFSGSSYEQYF. The CDR3 coding sequence is TGTGCCAGCAGTTTTAGCGGGTCCTCCTACGAGCAGTACTTC. This rearrangement joins TRBV11-3 to TRBJ2-7; 7 bases agree with TRBD2. V dropped 6 bases and J dropped 0; count of bases not matched to a gene: 5. Germline V gene data show CDR1 as SGHNT and CDR2 as YENEEA. CDR3 length: 14 residues.

V usage is TRBV19 and J usage is TRBJ1-1; D is uncertain. V was cut by 6 bases and J by 3 bases, with 8 bases left in between. Germline lookup yields CDR1 LNHDA and CDR2 SQIVND (reference sequence). This CDR3 has 12 residues. The CDR3 coding sequence is TGTGCCAGTAGCGAAATGGACACTGAAGCTTTCTTT. The encoded protein is CASSEMDTEAFF.

This clone was seen only a few times. The chain combines TRBV2 with TRBJ1-1; no clear D gene. Trimming cost V 3 bases and J 5 bases, with 10 bases left between them. The V gene's germline CDR1 is SNHLY and CDR2 FYNNEI. The length of the CDR3 is 13 residues. The CDR3 bases are TGTGCCAGCAGTGATGTGGGTTGGACTGAAGCTTTCTTT. Its translation: CASSDVGWTEAFF. The whole variable domain, filled in from reference TRBV2 and TRBJ1-1, reads EPEVTQTPSHQVTQMGQEVILRCVPISNHLYFYWYRQILGQKVEFLVSFYNNEISEKSEIFDDQFSVERPDGSNFTLKIRSTKLEDSAMYFCASSDVGWTEAFFGQGTRLTVV.

V and J are TRBV7-9 and TRBJ2-4, with unresolved D. Germline lookup yields CDR1 SEHNR and CDR2 FQNEAQ (reference sequence). Trimming shortened V by 1 base and J by 6 bases, and 10 bases separated the two germline ends. CDR3 size: 14 residues. CDR3 in amino acids: CASSLVVGVNIQYF. In nucleotides, the CDR3 is TGTGCCAGCAGCTTAGTTGTAGGCGTAAACATTCAGTACTTC.

This clone was observed once. This rearrangement joins TRBV28 to TRBJ1-6; D is perhaps TRBD1 (5 bases). CDR1 MDHEN and CDR2 SYDVKM come from the germline V gene. V was cut by 2 bases and J by 8 bases, with 13 bases left in between. The CDR3 covers 15 residues. CDR3 region: CASSLPQGEYSPLHF. The CDR3 DNA is TGTGCCAGCAGTTTACCCCAGGGAGAGTATTCACCCCTCCACTTT.

The rearrangement links TRBV29-1 to TRBJ1-1; weak D call: TRBD1 (5 bases). Germline values: CDR1 SQVTM, CDR2 ANQGSEA. Trimming cost V 6 bases and J 0 bases, with 11 bases left between them. The CDR3 runs 13 residues. The DNA of the CDR3 is TGCAGCGTATCCAGGGAGCTGAACACTGAAGCTTTCTTT. This codes for CSVSRELNTEAFF. The full variable domain, with the rest looked up from reference TRBV29-1 and TRBJ1-1, is SAVISQKPSRDICQRGTSLTIQCQVDSQVTMMFWYRQQPGQSLTLIATANQGSEATYESGFVIDKFPISRPNLTFSTLTVSNMSPEDSSIYLCSVSRELNTEAFFGQGTRLTVV.

In its sample, this clone was seen once. The chain links TRBV12-3 or TRBV12-4 to TRBJ1-2, with a weak D call TRBD1 (5 bases). V lost 3 bases, J lost 2 bases, and 7 bases lay in between. The CDR3 is made up of 13 amino acids. CDR3 coding DNA: TGTGCCAGCAGTTTGGAGGGGAACTATGGCTACACCTTC. It specifies CASSLEGNYGYTF.

This clone was recorded once. The chain carries TRBV3-1 (or the pseudogene TRBV3-2) and TRBJ1-2, with 7 positions matching TRBD1. CDR1 and CDR2 (germline): LGHDT, YNNKEL (reference sequence). The V and J ends lost 7 bases and 2 bases, in that order; junction bases with no gene match: 10. CDR3 length: 15 residues. CDR3 nucleotide sequence: TGTGCCAGCACCCTTGAACAGGGGCGCAACTATGGCTACACCTTC. Its protein product is CASTLEQGRNYGYTF.

J is TRBJ1-1 and V is TRBV5-8; TRBD1 might be the D (5 bases). The V gene lost 0 bases and the J gene lost 8 bases, with 11 bases spanning the gap. CDR1 is SGHTS, CDR2 YDEGEE, per germline. The CDR3 has 13 residues. This CDR3 is CASSLGTPYEAFF. As DNA, the CDR3 is TGTGCCAGCAGCTTGGGGACACCTTACGAAGCTTTCTTT.

The chain carries TRBV5-6 and TRBJ2-7, with 9 bases aligning to TRBD2. There are 17 residues in the CDR3. V lost 0 bases, J lost 2 bases, and 9 bases stayed unmatched. Per germline, CDR1 SGHDT and CDR2 YYEEEE. CDR3 loop: CASSLVFETSGTYEQYF. The DNA for the CDR3 is TGTGCCAGCAGCTTGGTGTTCGAGACTAGCGGTACCTACGAGCAGTACTTC.